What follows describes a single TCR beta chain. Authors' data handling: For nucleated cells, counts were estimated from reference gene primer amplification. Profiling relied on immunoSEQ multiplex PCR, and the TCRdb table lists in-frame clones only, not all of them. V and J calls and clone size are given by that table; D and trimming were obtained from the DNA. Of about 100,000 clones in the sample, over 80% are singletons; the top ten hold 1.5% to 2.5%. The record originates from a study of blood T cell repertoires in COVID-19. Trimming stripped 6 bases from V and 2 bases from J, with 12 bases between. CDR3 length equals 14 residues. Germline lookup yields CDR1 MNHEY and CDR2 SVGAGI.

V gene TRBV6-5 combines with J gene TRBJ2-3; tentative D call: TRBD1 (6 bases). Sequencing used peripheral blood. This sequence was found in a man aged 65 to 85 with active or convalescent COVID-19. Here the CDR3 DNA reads TGTGCCAGCAGACAGGGTTCGGTCACAGATACGCAGTATTTT. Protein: CASRQGSVTDTQYF.